This is a list of T cell receptor beta chains from one sample in a study of Graves' ophthalmopathy and Graves' hyperthyroidism. From the multiplex PCR reads, TCRdb called clonotypes with MiXCR, one entry per CDR3 protein. The data hold roughly 500,000 distinct CDR3 sequences, with around 15% observed a single time. The sequencing sample was made of blood. The receptors derive from a woman younger than 45 with Graves' ophthalmopathy. Both conserved end residues are part of each CDR3. The order of the fields is CDR3 DNA, CDR3 protein, clone size, J gene, D gene, CDR3 length, V gene. The D gene is left open where the match is weak. For some rows the clone size is stated as once, few or many, or as a class when expanded; others skip it.

cdr3_nt: TGTGCCAGCAGACGACAGGAGTCCTATGGCTACACCTTC
cdr3_aa: CASRRQESYGYTF
clone_size: many
j_call: TRBJ1-2
d_call: NA
cdr3_length: 13
v_call: TRBV12-3/TRBV12-4

cdr3_nt: TGTGCCAGCAGCTCAAGGGTCAGGGAAGAGACCCAGTACTTC
cdr3_aa: CASSSRVREETQYF
clone_size: many
j_call: TRBJ2-5
d_call: NA
cdr3_length: 14
v_call: TRBV12-3/TRBV12-4

cdr3_nt: TGTGCCAGCAGTCATAAAGGGACAGGAGGATATAGCAATCAGCCCCAGCATTTT
cdr3_aa: CASSHKGTGGYSNQPQHF
clone_size: many
j_call: TRBJ1-5
d_call: TRBD1
cdr3_length: 18
v_call: TRBV12-3/TRBV12-4

cdr3_nt: TGTGCCAGCAGCGCTGGGGACAGGGTAAGAGTGAACACTGAAGCTTTCTTT
cdr3_aa: CASSAGDRVRVNTEAFF
clone_size: many
j_call: TRBJ1-1
d_call: TRBD1
cdr3_length: 17
v_call: TRBV9

cdr3_nt: TGTGCCAGCAGTTTCCCAGGGTCTAGACCCTACGAGCAGTACTTC
cdr3_aa: CASSFPGSRPYEQYF
clone_size: many
j_call: TRBJ2-7
d_call: NA
cdr3_length: 15
v_call: TRBV27

cdr3_nt: TGTGCCAGCAGTTTGCCTCATGGGGCTGGACGCGAGCAGTACTTC
cdr3_aa: CASSLPHGAGREQYF
clone_size: NA
j_call: TRBJ2-7
d_call: NA
cdr3_length: 15
v_call: TRBV28

cdr3_nt: TGTGCCAGCACCCGGGGGGGGGCGCTTAAAACCCTCCACTTT
cdr3_aa: CASTRGGALKTLHF
clone_size: many
j_call: TRBJ1-6
d_call: NA
cdr3_length: 14
v_call: TRBV12-3/TRBV12-4

cdr3_nt: TGCAGTGCTAGACCCCCTGAGGGGCGGGCCTACGAGCAGTACTTC
cdr3_aa: CSARPPEGRAYEQYF
clone_size: many
j_call: TRBJ2-7
d_call: NA
cdr3_length: 15
v_call: TRBV20-1

cdr3_nt: TGTGCCAGCAGCTTGGGGGGACAGGCGGATCTTGGCTACACCTTC
cdr3_aa: CASSLGGQADLGYTF
clone_size: many
j_call: TRBJ1-2
d_call: TRBD1
cdr3_length: 15
v_call: TRBV11-3

cdr3_nt: TGTGCCAGCAGTTTCAGGATCGCCAAAAACATTAAGTACTTC
cdr3_aa: CASSFRIAKNIKYF
clone_size: many
j_call: TRBJ2-4
d_call: NA
cdr3_length: 14
v_call: TRBV6-5

cdr3_nt: TGTGCCAGCAGTTTCCGACCTACAGGGGGCCAATACGGCTACACCTTC
cdr3_aa: CASSFRPTGGQYGYTF
clone_size: many
j_call: TRBJ1-2
d_call: TRBD1
cdr3_length: 16
v_call: TRBV28

cdr3_nt: TGTGCCACTCTAAGCGGGAGGAAGGGGTACGAGCAGTACTTC
cdr3_aa: CATLSGRKGYEQYF
clone_size: NA
j_call: TRBJ2-7
d_call: TRBD2
cdr3_length: 14
v_call: TRBV27

cdr3_nt: TGCGTTGCCCCCGGACAGGGGCCGGTTGGGGCCAACGTCCTGACTTTC
cdr3_aa: CVAPGQGPVGANVLTF
clone_size: many
j_call: TRBJ2-6
d_call: TRBD1
cdr3_length: 16
v_call: TRBV20-1